The 25 T cell receptor beta chains below come from one sample, sequenced in a study of blood T cells in healthy people across ages (dated by TCRdb to 2015 to 2017). Library method: 5' RACE. This sample was sequenced with an Illumina HiSeq 2500. A second PCR of roughly 7 to 12 cycles was performed with a sample-barcoded 5' primer and a J-beta primer mix. In-frame beta chains were kept once TCRdb had trimmed the public reads at Q25 with fastp and called clones with MiXCR. One record per CDR3 amino acid sequence lists the most common genes and DNA. The sample table shows roughly 680,000 distinct CDR3 sequences, and around 50% are seen once. Roughly 14% of the sample goes to the ten largest clones. The source material was blood. The receptors come from a woman aged 80 or older in good health.

This clonotype was recorded once. The chain employs TRBV3-1 and TRBJ1-1, with 11 bases that match TRBD1. J lost 2 bases, V lost 0 bases, and 8 bases had no gene match. The CDR3 spans 18 residues. Germline lookup yields CDR1 LGHDT and CDR2 YNNKEL (reference sequence). The CDR3 DNA is TGTGCCAGCAGCCAAGAACCAGGACAGGGGGCTTTTAACACTGAAGCTTTCTTT. Its translation: CASSQEPGQGAFNTEAFF.

At least ten counts were recorded for this clonotype. The V and J genes are TRBV6-2 or TRBV6-3 and TRBJ2-7; TRBD1 is a possible D gene (6 bases). Germline V CDR1 and CDR2: MNHEY, SVGEGT. The CDR3 totals 13 residues. The V end was cut by 5 bases, the J end by 3 bases, with 11 bases between. Here the CDR3 reads CASSAGQNYEQYF. CDR3 DNA: TGTGCCAGCAGTGCCGGACAGAACTACGAGCAGTACTTC.

Details on this clonotype: Germline is not matched at one junction end, which may reflect a read error. The rearrangement links TRBV6-6 to TRBJ2-3; weak D call: TRBD1 (6 bases). The CDR3 runs 12 residues. Germline values: CDR1 MNHNY, CDR2 SVGAGI (reference sequence). The CDR3 is CAVGRGIDTQYF. CDR3 DNA sequence: TGCGCCGTAGGTAGGGGGATAGATACGCAGTATTTT.

CDR3 in DNA: TGCGCCAGCAGCCAAGAGCCAGGGGGCTTTTTGGTTGAGCAGTTCTTC. It specifies CASSQEPGGFLVEQFF. The chain combines TRBV4-3 with TRBJ2-1, with TRBD1 matching over 8 bases. The CDR3 sequence is 16 residues long. V gave up 0 bases and J gave up 9 bases; unmatched junction bases: 10. Germline values: CDR1 LGHNA, CDR2 YSLEER.

This rearrangement joins TRBV5-1 to TRBJ2-3; TRBD1 matches 11 bases. The CDR3 runs 14 residues. Trimming removed 4 bases from V and 6 bases from J; junction bases left unmatched: 4. In germline, CDR1 is SGHRS, CDR2 YFSETQ. CDR3 DNA: TGCGCCAGCAGCCTCCGGGACAGGGGGGATACGCAGTATTTT. It encodes CASSLRDRGDTQYF.

A remark on this clonotype: The germline gene is not matched at one end of the junction; a read error may be the cause. The chain joins TRBV10-3 to TRBJ2-3; D perhaps matches TRBD1 (6 bases). This CDR3 is 14 amino acids long. Germline V lookup: CDR1 ENHRY, CDR2 SYGVKD. The CDR3 reads CAISEDRSTETQYF. CDR3 coding DNA: TGTGCCATCAGTGAGGACAGGAGCACAGAAACGCAGTATTTT.

This clonotype was found many times. The chain combines TRBV20-1 with TRBJ1-5, with unresolved D. The CDR3 is 13 amino acids. Germline assignment: CDR1 DFQATT and CDR2 SNEGSKA (reference sequence). Trimming left V 3 bases short and J 3 bases short, with 9 bases between. The CDR3 sequence is CSARRVVNQPQHF. The CDR3 nucleotides are TGCAGTGCTAGGAGGGTGGTCAATCAGCCCCAGCATTTT.

V gene TRBV5-1 combines with J gene TRBJ2-2; D call uncertain. Trimming removed 4 bases from V and 2 bases from J, with 12 bases in between. CDR1 is SGHRS, CDR2 YFSETQ, per germline. CDR3 length: 15 amino acids. CDR3 in amino acids: CASSPMDPNTGELFF. The CDR3 nucleotides are TGCGCCAGCAGCCCGATGGACCCCAACACCGGGGAGCTGTTTTTT.

J is TRBJ2-3 and V is TRBV12-3 or TRBV12-4, with unresolved D. Trimming took 6 bases from V and 2 from J, leaving 21 bases between them. The CDR3 consists of 17 residues. Written as DNA, the CDR3 is TGTGCCAGCAGCCTGGGTAAAGTTGTACACAACACAGATACGCAGTATTTT. It encodes CASSLGKVVHNTDTQYF.

This clonotype showed up many times. The chain has TRBV28 and TRBJ2-6, with D unclear. The V end lost 6 bases, the J end lost 3 bases, and 12 bases lay between the germline ends. The CDR3 is 15 residues long. CDR1 MDHEN and CDR2 SYDVKM come from the germline V gene. The DNA for the CDR3 is TGTGCCAGCAGCAAAGCTCCGAGTGGGGCCAACGTCCTGACTTTC. Protein sequence: CASSKAPSGANVLTF. Filled out from reference TRBV28 and TRBJ2-6, the complete variable domain reads DVKVTQSSRYLVKRTGEKVFLECVQDMDHENMFWYRQDPGLGLRLIYFSYDVKMKEKGDIPEGYSVSREKKERFSLILESASTNQTSMYLCASSKAPSGANVLTFGAGSRLTVL.

The chain employs TRBV10-2 and TRBJ1-5, with no clear D. CDR1 and CDR2 (germline): WSHSY, SAAADI. Trimming pared 3 bases from V and 5 bases from J, leaving 8 bases between. CDR3 length: 13 residues. The CDR3 reads CASSENTYQPQHF. The CDR3 DNA is TGCGCCAGCAGTGAAAACACCTATCAGCCCCAGCATTTT.

This clonotype appeared a few times. The CDR3: CASRGDDRFMKTTQYF. CDR3 coding DNA: TGTGCCAGCAGGGGAGACGACCGATTTATGAAGACTACCCAGTACTTC. The chain recombines TRBV6-4 with TRBJ2-5; weak D call: TRBD2 (5 bases). V was trimmed by 6 bases and J by 8 bases, leaving 25 bases between them. In germline, CDR1 is MRHNA, CDR2 SNTAGT. This CDR3 comprises 16 residues.

There are many counts of this clonotype. The rearrangement links TRBV5-1 to TRBJ2-1; D is unresolved. The CDR3 is made up of 14 amino acids. Looked up from germline, CDR1 is SGHRS and CDR2 is YFSETQ. V was cut by 1 base and J by 8 bases, with 13 bases left in between. The CDR3 DNA reads as TGCGCCAGCAGCTTGCACTTGCCGGCTGATGAGCAGTTCTTC. It translates to CASSLHLPADEQFF. The full variable domain, rest sourced from reference TRBV5-1 and TRBJ2-1, is KAGVTQTPRYLIKTRGQQVTLSCSPISGHRSVSWYQQTPGQGLQFLFEYFSETQRNKGNFPGRFSGRQFSNSRSEMNVSTLELGDSALYLCASSLHLPADEQFFGPGTRLTVL.

This clonotype appeared a single time. The chain recombines TRBV12-3 or TRBV12-4 with TRBJ2-3, with 11 positions matching TRBD1. The CDR3 has 15 amino acids. V was pared by 6 bases and J by 3 bases, with 5 bases of the junction left unmatched. The CDR3 bases are TGTGCCAGCAGGCCGGGACAGGGGGTAACAGATACGCAGTATTTT. Its translation: CASRPGQGVTDTQYF.

V usage is TRBV2 and J usage is TRBJ1-2; no clear D. This CDR3 contains 12 residues. V dropped 4 bases and J dropped 7 bases, with 10 bases sitting between them. In germline, CDR1 is SNHLY, CDR2 FYNNEI. CDR3 protein: CASSAEGFGYTF. The DNA for the CDR3 is TGTGCCAGCAGTGCGGAAGGGTTTGGCTACACCTTC.

A word on this clonotype: Being one base from a much bigger clone, this may be a read error. V and J are TRBV27 and TRBJ2-1; D perhaps matches TRBD1 (7 bases). The better agreement between TRBJ2-7 and the DNA end casts doubt on the J call. CDR3 length: 14 amino acids. The germline gives CDR1 MNHEY, CDR2 SMNVEV (reference sequence). In nucleotides, the CDR3 is TGTGCCCCCCGGGGGACAGACCCTTACAATGAGCAGTACTTC. Translation: CAPRGTDPYNEQYF.

This sequence joins TRBV29-1 and TRBJ1-2; D remains unclear. The V end lost 3 bases, the J end lost 8 bases, and 13 bases lay between the germline ends. The CDR3 length is 12 residues. The germline gives CDR1 SQVTM, CDR2 ANQGSEA. The CDR3 region is CSVEPPRKGYTF. In nucleotides, the CDR3 is TGCAGCGTTGAGCCCCCGAGGAAAGGCTACACCTTC.

The CDR3, as DNA: TGTGCCACCAGGACTGGATGGTACTTC. Residues: CATRTGWYF. V usage is TRBV24-1 and J usage is TRBJ2-5, with D hard to call. Trimming stripped 7 bases from V and 13 bases from J, with 9 bases between. This CDR3 is built from 9 residues. CDR1 KGHDR and CDR2 SFDVKD come from the germline V gene.

Worth noting for this clonotype: Since a much larger clone is just one base distant, this may be a read error. V usage is TRBV9 and J usage is TRBJ1-1; D not resolved. This CDR3 has 13 residues. Germline CDR1 and CDR2: SGDLS and YYNGEE. For the CDR3, the DNA is TGTGCCTGCAGCCAGCGACCGCTTGAAGAAGCTTTCTTT. Translation: CACSQRPLEEAFF.

This clonotype was counted only a few times. The V call is TRBV2, the J call TRBJ1-4, with TRBD1 matching 9 bases. Germline V lookup: CDR1 SNHLY, CDR2 FYNNEI. This CDR3 has 13 residues. J lost 8 bases, V lost 8 bases, and 6 bases had no gene match. The CDR3 DNA is TGTGCCAGCGGGGACAGGGAAGGCGAAAAACTGTTTTTT. Amino acid sequence: CASGDREGEKLFF.

This clonotype was found once. This may come from a read error, since a much larger clone is one base off. The CDR3 nucleotides read TGTGCCAGCAGCCCTGATGGGGGGTACCAAGAGACCCAGTACTTC. Its protein product is CASSPDGGYQETQYF. The chain is built from TRBV7-2 and TRBJ2-5; TRBD2 is a possible D gene (6 bases). CDR1 and CDR2 (germline): SGHTA, FQGNSA. The ends were cut back, 5 bases at V and 0 bases at J, with 13 bases in the middle. CDR3 length: 15 residues.

The rearrangement uses TRBV7-2 and TRBJ1-1; 8 bases are shared with TRBD1. V lost 4 bases, J lost 3 bases, and 7 bases stayed unmatched. The CDR3 is 15 amino acids. In germline, CDR1 is SGHTA, CDR2 FQGNSA. CDR3 sequence: CASSYRTGWDTEAFF. For the CDR3, the DNA is TGTGCCAGCAGCTACCGGACAGGGTGGGACACTGAAGCTTTCTTT.

The table lists this clonotype with a few counts. CDR3 coding DNA: TGCGCCAGCAGCACCAACCCCTCAGGGGAAGAGACCCAGTACTTC. The encoded protein is CASSTNPSGEETQYF. The chain is built from TRBV5-1 and TRBJ2-5, with D possibly matching TRBD1 (6 bases). The V end was cut by 4 bases, the J end by 3 bases, with 16 bases between. Germline V CDR1 and CDR2: SGHRS, YFSETQ. This CDR3 spans 15 amino acids.

This clonotype has only a few counts. V usage is TRBV12-3 or TRBV12-4 and J usage is TRBJ2-1; possibly TRBD1 or TRBD2 for D (5 bases each). This CDR3 has 13 amino acids. V was shortened by 5 bases and J by 9 bases, with 14 bases between the two germline ends. The CDR3 loop is CASSIKLGVEQFF. The CDR3 DNA follows: TGTGCCAGCAGTATAAAACTAGGGGTTGAGCAGTTCTTC.

The V gene is TRBV5-1, the J gene TRBJ2-3; the match to TRBD1 covers 8 bases. V shed 0 bases, J shed 2 bases, and the junction held 5 bases outside the gene matches. The germline gives CDR1 SGHRS, CDR2 YFSETQ. This CDR3 has 16 residues. The chain's CDR3 is CASSLGSRGPTDTQYF. CDR3 sequence (DNA): TGCGCCAGCAGCTTGGGCAGCAGGGGGCCCACAGATACGCAGTATTTT. Full variable domain (rest looked up from reference TRBV5-1 and TRBJ2-3): KAGVTQTPRYLIKTRGQQVTLSCSPISGHRSVSWYQQTPGQGLQFLFEYFSETQRNKGNFPGRFSGRQFSNSRSEMNVSTLELGDSALYLCASSLGSRGPTDTQYFGPGTRLTVL.